The clone carrying this TCR beta chain occurred a few times. The data derive from a study of tumor-infiltrating lymphocytes in oesophageal squamous cell carcinoma. TCRdb recomputed calls from the PCR reads with MiXCR, one row per CDR3 protein. The table includes tens of thousands of distinct CDR3 sequences, approximately 37% detected once. CDR3 length: 14 residues. Trimming cost V 2 bases and J 4 bases, with 11 bases left between them. Per germline, CDR1 SGHVS and CDR2 FQNEAQ. Sequencing was performed on esophageal tumor tissue. This sequence was found in a female donor with esophageal squamous cell carcinoma. The chain is built from TRBV7-8 and TRBJ1-1; maybe TRBD1 (5 bases). The CDR3 protein is CASSLKGVSTEAFF. CDR3 bases: TGTGCCAGCAGCTTAAAAGGGGTTTCCACTGAAGCTTTCTTT.